Below, 10 T cell receptor beta chains from the same sample are listed, as sequenced in a study of control samples from healthy donors and cancer patients. Data came from immunoSEQ multiplex PCR; TCRdb stores just in-frame clones and leaves some out. The table includes roughly 190,000 clones, around 92% detected once. The sequencing sample was made of blood. These receptor sequences come from a woman in her twenties or thirties in good health.

V and J are TRBV7-9 and TRBJ2-3, with a possible D match to TRBD2 (6 bases). Per germline, CDR1 SEHNR and CDR2 FQNEAQ (reference sequence). V lost 2 bases and J 3 bases, leaving 12 bases between the germline ends. This CDR3 has 15 amino acids. This CDR3 reads CASSLTGSFTDTQYF. The CDR3 DNA reads as TGTGCCAGCAGCTTAACCGGGAGTTTTACAGATACGCAGTATTTT.

The chain combines TRBV6-5 with TRBJ1-2; TRBD1 matches at 11 bases. V shed 6 bases, J shed 4 bases, and the junction held 7 bases outside the gene matches. The CDR3 is 15 amino acids. Germline lookup yields CDR1 MNHEY and CDR2 SVGAGI. The CDR3 DNA follows: TGTGCCAGCAGAGCCGGGACAGGGGGGGCCTATGGCTACACCTTC. Translation: CASRAGTGGAYGYTF.

With respect to this clone: The identical CDR3 is also encoded by other nucleotide sequences in the sample. The chain combines TRBV12-5 with TRBJ2-3; TRBD2 aligns across 7 bases. Germline trimming cut 2 bases from V and 4 bases from J; bases unmatched to any gene: 0. The CDR3 consists of 13 residues. Per germline, CDR1 LGHNT and CDR2 FRNRAP. CDR3 bases: TGTGCTAGTGGTTTGCGGGGGGCAGATACGCAGTATTTT. This gives the protein CASGLRGADTQYF. The variable domain in full, with the rest retrieved from reference TRBV12-5 and TRBJ2-3, is DARVTQTPRHKVTEMGQEVTMRCQPILGHNTVFWYRQTMMQGLELLAYFRNRAPLDDSGMPKDRFSAEMPDATLATLKIQPSEPRDSAVYFCASGLRGADTQYFGPGTRLTVL.

The chain has TRBV28 and TRBJ1-1; TRBD1 is a possible D gene (5 bases). CDR3 length: 14 residues. V shed 2 bases and J shed 2 bases, with 9 bases lying between them. Germline-derived CDR1 and CDR2 are MDHEN and SYDVKM. CDR3 protein: CASSLPRTNTEAFF. CDR3 nucleotide sequence: TGTGCCAGCAGTTTACCCCGGACAAACACTGAAGCTTTCTTT.

V gene TRBV6-5 combines with J gene TRBJ2-2; 9 positions match TRBD1. CDR1 and CDR2 (germline): MNHEY, SVGAGI. Unmatched junction bases numbered 2, after V lost 2 bases and J lost 1 base. The CDR3 covers 16 residues. The CDR3 nucleotides read TGTGCCAGCAGTTACGGGACAGGGTTGAACACCGGGGAGCTGTTTTTT. As protein: CASSYGTGLNTGELFF.

The chain recombines TRBV9 with TRBJ1-1; 7 positions match TRBD1. The CDR3 spans 15 residues. From germline, CDR1 is SGDLS and CDR2 YYNGEE. V lost 4 bases to trimming and J lost 8 bases; unmatched junction nucleotides: 14. This chain's CDR3 is CASSPQQGLGSEAFF. CDR3 nucleotide sequence: TGTGCCAGCAGCCCTCAACAGGGGTTGGGATCCGAAGCTTTCTTT.

The CDR3 region is CSASPGQGFDSPLHF. The CDR3 DNA is TGCAGTGCTAGTCCTGGACAGGGGTTTGATTCACCCCTCCACTTT. The chain uses TRBV20-1 and TRBJ1-6, with 9 bases that match TRBD1. The germline CDR1 and CDR2 sequences are DFQATT and SNEGSKA (reference sequence). CDR3 size: 15 residues. The ends lost 3 bases at V and 8 bases at J; junction bases unmatched: 8.

The gene calls are TRBV6-5 and TRBJ2-2; D call uncertain. Germline V gene lookup returns CDR1 MNHEY and CDR2 SVGAGI. V lost 4 bases and J lost 5, with 8 bases in between. The CDR3 has 13 amino acids. CDR3 DNA sequence: TGTGCCAGCAGTTTCGTCGGGACCGGGGAGCTGTTTTTT. Protein product: CASSFVGTGELFF.

The V and J genes are TRBV28 and TRBJ2-5, with 12 bases fitting TRBD2. V trimming: 10 bases; J trimming: 1 base; junction bases outside the gene matches: 7. The CDR3 is made up of 15 amino acids. Germline V lookup: CDR1 MDHEN, CDR2 SYDVKM. CDR3 residues: CATGLAGPIQETQYF. CDR3 coding DNA: TGTGCCACCGGACTAGCGGGACCCATCCAAGAGACCCAGTACTTC.

The rearrangement uses TRBV28 and TRBJ2-1; D gene uncertain. CDR1 and CDR2 (germline): MDHEN, SYDVKM. This CDR3 comprises 16 residues. V was cut by 1 base and J by 5 bases, with 15 bases left in between. CDR3 amino acids: CASSLSGSGKDNEQFF. For the CDR3, the DNA is TGTGCCAGCAGTTTATCGGGCAGTGGAAAAGACAATGAGCAGTTCTTC.